The 8 T cell receptor beta chains below all came from one sample that was sequenced in a study of graft-versus-host responses after intestinal transplantation. Data came from immunoSEQ multiplex PCR; TCRdb stores just in-frame clones and leaves some out. The table shows around 130,000 clones, with more than 80% occurring only once. No antigen has been assigned to these receptors. Source: unstimulated CD4+ T cells sorted from spleen or lymph node cells, taken before intestinal transplant. These receptors all stem from a human donor who received an intestinal transplant.

This clone is a singleton in its sample. V and J are TRBV13 and TRBJ1-6, with a weak D call TRBD1 (5 bases). V shed 5 bases and J shed 7 bases, with 12 bases lying between them. This CDR3 is built from 14 residues. In germline, CDR1 is PRHDT, CDR2 FYEKMQ (reference sequence). The DNA for the CDR3 is TGTGCCAGCAGCACGGGACGGAGAAATTCACCCCTCCACTTT. Amino acids: CASSTGRRNSPLHF.

V gene TRBV18 combines with J gene TRBJ2-6; D is unclear. This CDR3 spans 16 amino acids. Germline-derived CDR1 and CDR2 are KGHSH and LQKENI. The CDR3 bases are TGTGCTCAGCTGGTGGCAGTACCTCCTGGGGCCAACGTCCTGACTTTC. Protein: CAQLVAVPPGANVLTF.

The V and J genes are TRBV5-1 and TRBJ2-2, with 8 bases that match TRBD2. Unmatched junction bases numbered 6, after V lost 2 bases and J lost 6 bases. Germline lookup yields CDR1 SGHRS and CDR2 YFSETQ. This CDR3 has 15 residues. Written as DNA, the CDR3 is TGCGCCAGCAGCTTCTACCTTAGCGGGGCCGGGGAGCTGTTTTTT. Its protein is CASSFYLSGAGELFF.

The V call is TRBV5-1, the J call TRBJ2-1, with 11 bases fitting TRBD2. The CDR3 length is 15 residues. CDR1 SGHRS and CDR2 YFSETQ come from the germline V gene. The V segment lost 4 bases and the J segment 8 bases; nucleotides outside the gene matches: 8. The CDR3 DNA sequence: TGCGCCAGCAGCCCCTTAGCGGGGGGGGTGTATGAGCAGTTCTTC. It translates to CASSPLAGGVYEQFF.

This chain connects TRBV5-4 to TRBJ2-2, with 8 bases identical to TRBD1. After removal of 5 bases from V and 1 base from J, the junction contained 4 bases not matched to a gene. This CDR3 comprises 15 residues. CDR1 is SGHNT, CDR2 YYREEE, per germline (reference sequence). CDR3 region: CASRPDRGNTGELFF. CDR3 in DNA: TGTGCCAGCAGACCTGACAGGGGGAACACCGGGGAGCTGTTTTTT.

This clone appeared a few times. Here the CDR3 reads CASSLGQGRNEQYF. DNA for the CDR3: TGTGCCAGCAGTTTGGGACAGGGTCGCAACGAGCAGTACTTC. The rearrangement links TRBV27 to TRBJ2-7; 9 bases are a match to TRBD1. Germline V gene data show CDR1 as MNHEY and CDR2 as SMNVEV (reference sequence). V lost 3 bases, J lost 5 bases, and 5 bases stayed unmatched. This CDR3 is 14 amino acids long.

In this sample, this clone turned up once. V is TRBV5-1 and J is TRBJ1-3, with 9 nucleotides matching TRBD1. Per the germline V gene, CDR1 is SGHRS and CDR2 is YFSETQ. V trimming: 4 bases; J trimming: 0 bases; junction bases outside the gene matches: 17. This CDR3 comprises 20 residues. The CDR3: CASSPGGTGTGSLSGNTIYF. As DNA, the CDR3 is TGCGCCAGCAGCCCCGGGGGAACCGGGACAGGGTCCCTCTCTGGAAACACCATATATTTT.

The chain carries TRBV4-1 and TRBJ2-3, with 13 bases that match TRBD2. V shed 8 bases and J 6 bases; nucleotides not matched to a gene: 2. CDR3 length equals 13 residues. The germline V gene encodes CDR1 MGHRA and CDR2 YSYEKL. The CDR3 loop reads CASRLAGGDTQYF. The CDR3 DNA follows: TGCGCCAGCCGACTAGCGGGGGGTGATACGCAGTATTTT.